The 24 T cell receptor beta chains below all came from one sample that was sequenced in a study of blood T cell repertoires in COVID-19. Some clones are missing from TCRdb's copy, which holds only in-frame ones; the method was immunoSEQ multiplex PCR. This sample has 75,000 to 100,000 clones, with 75% to 90% found just once. Sample: peripheral blood. These receptor sequences come from a human donor in a cohort sampled during active COVID-19.

The CDR3 is CSASTLGGVGNQPQHF. The CDR3 DNA follows: TGCAGTGCTAGTACCTTGGGGGGAGTTGGCAATCAGCCCCAGCATTTT. The V call is TRBV20-1, the J call TRBJ1-5, with D possibly TRBD1 on 5 matching bases. V shed 3 bases and J shed 2 bases, with 17 bases lying between them. Germline V gene data show CDR1 as DFQATT and CDR2 as SNEGSKA (reference sequence). The CDR3 is 16 amino acids.

The genes are TRBV6-6 and TRBJ2-2, with D possibly being TRBD1 (6 bases). This CDR3 has 13 residues. Trimming stripped 6 bases from V and 7 bases from J, with 12 bases between. The germline gives CDR1 MNHNY, CDR2 SVGAGI (reference sequence). CDR3 amino acids: CASSRGLGGELFF. The CDR3 bases are TGTGCCAGCAGCAGGGGTCTCGGCGGGGAGCTGTTTTTT.

The CDR3 nucleotides are TGTGCCAGCAGTGAACTACCCCCCGGGTTGGGCTATGGCTACACCTTC. Encoded protein: CASSELPPGLGYGYTF. V is TRBV6-1 and J is TRBJ1-2; no definite D call. V shed 2 bases and J shed 4 bases, with 17 bases lying between them. This CDR3 region has 16 residues. Germline V gene lookup returns CDR1 MNHNS and CDR2 SASEGT.

CDR3 sequence (DNA): TGTGCCAGCAGGACCGGGACATTAAATGAAAAACTGTTTTTT. It codes for CASRTGTLNEKLFF. The chain recombines TRBV28 with TRBJ1-4; weak D call: TRBD1 (6 bases). V lost 6 bases and J 5 bases, leaving 13 bases between the germline ends. CDR3 size: 14 residues. Germline V gives CDR1 MDHEN, CDR2 SYDVKM.

The J gene is TRBJ2-7, the V gene TRBV29-1; TRBD1 is a possible D gene (5 bases). V was trimmed by 4 bases and J by 5 bases, leaving 9 bases between them. Germline V gene lookup returns CDR1 SQVTM and CDR2 ANQGSEA. CDR3 length equals 11 residues. In DNA, the CDR3 is TGCAGCGTTGGAATAGGGGACGAGCAGTACTTC. Translated, it gives CSVGIGDEQYF.

This clone was seen only once. V usage is TRBV10-1 and J usage is TRBJ2-5; D gene unclear. V dropped 3 bases and J dropped 1 base, with 12 bases sitting between them. Germline lookup yields CDR1 WNHNN and CDR2 SYGVQD (reference sequence). The CDR3 covers 15 residues. The CDR3, as DNA: TGCGCCAGCAGTGAATTTAAAGCGACCCAAGAGACCCAGTACTTC. Translated: CASSEFKATQETQYF.

The rearrangement joins TRBV10-2 to TRBJ2-1; 7 nucleotides line up with TRBD2. With 1 base clipped from V and 4 bases from J, the junction kept 13 bases outside the gene matches. The CDR3 contains 18 residues. Germline CDR1 WSHSY, CDR2 SAAADI. CDR3 DNA: TGCGCCAGCAGTGAGTTTATAATACGGGCTAGCGGATACAATGAGCAGTTCTTC. Its translation: CASSEFIIRASGYNEQFF.

V is TRBV7-3 and J is TRBJ2-5; D might be TRBD2 (5 bases). The V gene lost 4 bases and the J gene lost 9 bases, with 18 bases spanning the gap. Germline V gene lookup returns CDR1 SGHTA and CDR2 FQGTGA. The CDR3 loop spans 14 amino acids. The CDR3 region is CASSSQHAEGPQYF. The CDR3 region has the DNA TGTGCCAGCAGCTCCCAGCACGCTGAGGGTCCCCAGTACTTC.

J is TRBJ2-4 and V is TRBV7-2; no definite D call. Germline CDR1 reads SGHTA; CDR2 reads FQGNSA. The CDR3 has 14 residues. Trimming stripped 0 bases from V and 8 bases from J, with 11 bases between. This CDR3 is CASSLAIALDIQYF. The CDR3 DNA reads TGTGCCAGCAGCTTAGCGATAGCATTGGACATTCAGTACTTC. Based on the CDR3 plus reference TRBV7-2 and TRBJ2-4, the full variable domain is GAGVSQSPSNKVTEKGKDVELRCDPISGHTALYWYRQSLGQGLEFLIYFQGNSAPDKSGLPSDRFSAERTGGSVSTLTIQRTQQEDSAVYLCASSLAIALDIQYFGAGTRLSVL.

The chain employs TRBV7-6 and TRBJ2-7; TRBD2 agrees at 14 bases. The CDR3 length is 15 residues. Germline V gene sequence: CDR1 SGHVS, CDR2 FNYEAQ. V shed 3 bases, J shed 2 bases, and the junction held 0 bases outside the gene matches. The CDR3 nucleotides read TGTGCCAGCAGCTTGGGACTAGCGGGAGCCTACGAGCAGTACTTC. Residues: CASSLGLAGAYEQYF.

V usage is TRBV28 and J usage is TRBJ1-5, with D perhaps TRBD1 (5 bases). Germline CDR1 is MDHEN and CDR2 is SYDVKM. The CDR3 length is 14 residues. Trimming left V 3 bases short and J 7 bases short, with 13 bases between. Here the CDR3 DNA reads TGTGCCAGCAGTTTGCCAGGGTCGAGGCAGCCCCAGCATTTT. Encoded protein: CASSLPGSRQPQHF.

The chain links TRBV27 to TRBJ2-3; maybe TRBD2 (6 bases). V gave up 3 bases and J gave up 6 bases, with 16 bases separating them. Germline V CDR1 and CDR2: MNHEY, SMNVEV (reference sequence). The CDR3 extends over 15 amino acids. Here the CDR3 DNA reads TGTGCCAGCAGTTTCGGGTCCGGGGGAAGGGATACGCAGTATTTT. It is translated as CASSFGSGGRDTQYF.

The chain carries TRBV27 and TRBJ1-6, with 8 bases lining up with TRBD1. Per the germline V gene, CDR1 is MNHEY and CDR2 is SMNVEV (reference sequence). V lost 1 base, J lost 6 bases, and 2 bases stayed unmatched. This CDR3 is built from 15 residues. In DNA, the CDR3 is TGTGCCAGCAGTTTATGGACAGGGCGTAATTCACCCCTCCACTTT. Protein product: CASSLWTGRNSPLHF.

The V and J genes are TRBV7-2 and TRBJ2-1; no clear D gene. CDR3 size: 12 residues. Trimming stripped 6 bases from V and 4 bases from J, with 7 bases between. Germline loops: CDR1 SGHTA, CDR2 FQGNSA. The CDR3 protein is CASRQQYNEQFF. The CDR3 bases are TGTGCCAGCAGACAACAGTACAATGAGCAGTTCTTC.

The V and J genes are TRBV7-2 and TRBJ2-3; 10 nucleotides align to TRBD1. CDR1 is SGHTA and CDR2 is FQGNSA in the germline V gene. The CDR3 runs 15 residues. The junction had 3 bases not matched to a gene; V was cut back by 0 bases and J by 6 bases. In nucleotides, the CDR3 is TGTGCCAGCAGCTTAGCTAGACAGGGGGCGGATACGCAGTATTTT. Residues: CASSLARQGADTQYF.

This chain uses TRBV6-5 with TRBJ2-1, with D unclear. The CDR3 length is 15 residues. Germline loops: CDR1 MNHEY, CDR2 SVGAGI. The V and J ends lost 4 bases and 6 bases respectively, with 16 bases between them. This CDR3 reads CASSSQAIPFNEQFF. CDR3 coding DNA: TGTGCCAGCAGTTCTCAGGCGATCCCCTTCAATGAGCAGTTCTTC.

V gene TRBV2 combines with J gene TRBJ2-3; 7 positions agree with TRBD2. Germline CDR1 SNHLY, CDR2 FYNNEI. V was clipped by 6 bases and J by 3 bases; unmatched bases: 6. There are 14 residues in the CDR3. CDR3 protein: CASRAGSGTDTQYF. In nucleotides, the CDR3 is TGTGCCAGCAGAGCGGGATCAGGGACAGATACGCAGTATTTT.

V and J are TRBV5-1 and TRBJ2-2; D may be TRBD1 (6 bases). The germline V gene encodes CDR1 SGHRS and CDR2 YFSETQ. Trimming took off 6 bases at V and 0 bases at J, with 9 bases between the two ends. This CDR3 is built from 14 residues. CDR3 nucleotide sequence: TGCGCCAGCATGGGGGCCACGAACACCGGGGAGCTGTTTTTT. Translating it yields CASMGATNTGELFF.

The chain combines TRBV5-1 with TRBJ2-7, with 8 positions matching TRBD1. This CDR3 is built from 14 residues. Germline V CDR1 and CDR2: SGHRS, YFSETQ. V was clipped by 4 bases and J by 7 bases; unmatched bases: 10. CDR3 sequence (DNA): TGCGCCAGCAGCGCAGGACAGGGCGATAAGGAGCAGTACTTC. It translates to CASSAGQGDKEQYF.

V and J are TRBV7-9 and TRBJ2-4, with TRBD2 matching over 9 bases. CDR1 is SEHNR and CDR2 is FQNEAQ in the germline V gene (reference sequence). The trim removed 5 bases at V and 1 base at J, leaving 6 bases unmatched. The length of the CDR3 is 16 residues. The CDR3 nucleotides are TGTGCCAGCAGCCCGAGGACTAGCGAGGCCAAAAACATTCAGTACTTC. As protein: CASSPRTSEAKNIQYF.

The gene calls are TRBV5-1 and TRBJ2-7; D gene ambiguous. Germline CDR1 reads SGHRS; CDR2 reads YFSETQ. This CDR3 is built from 16 residues. V was shortened by 0 bases and J by 4 bases, with 17 bases between the two germline ends. The CDR3 is CASSLVPGSAAYEQYF. The CDR3 region has the DNA TGCGCCAGCAGCTTGGTTCCGGGTAGTGCTGCGTACGAGCAGTACTTC.

This clone was picked up one time. J is TRBJ2-7 and V is TRBV9; a weak D match, TRBD2 (5 bases). V lost 4 bases, J lost 3 bases, and 14 bases lay in between. CDR1 and CDR2 from the germline V gene are SGDLS and YYNGEE. This CDR3 region has 14 residues. CDR3 nucleotide sequence: TGTGCCAGCAGCCTCGGACTGGATTACTACGAGCAGTACTTC. It is translated as CASSLGLDYYEQYF. Looking up the rest from reference TRBV9 and TRBJ2-7 gives the full variable domain: DSGVTQTPKHLITATGQRVTLRCSPRSGDLSVYWYQQSLDQGLQFLIQYYNGEERAKGNILERFSAQQFPDLHSELNLSSLELGDSALYFCASSLGLDYYEQYFGPGTRLTVT.

J is TRBJ2-5 and V is TRBV7-8, with D perhaps TRBD1 (6 bases). Per germline, CDR1 SGHVS and CDR2 FQNEAQ. The CDR3 has 17 amino acids. V was pared by 3 bases and J by 5 bases, with 22 bases between. The DNA for the CDR3 is TGTGCCAGCAGCTTTTTAATAAACAGGGATGTTATTGAGACCCAGTACTTC. This gives the protein CASSFLINRDVIETQYF.

This chain uses TRBV30 with TRBJ1-4, with D tentatively TRBD1 (6 bases). The CDR3 covers 14 residues. V was trimmed by 7 bases and J by 3 bases, leaving 15 bases between them. Per the germline V gene, CDR1 is GTSNPN and CDR2 is SVGIG (reference sequence). DNA of the CDR3: TGTGCCTTGGGGGGGGCGCAGGCTAATGAAAAACTGTTTTTT. This encodes CALGGAQANEKLFF.